This record concerns one T cell receptor beta chain sequence. Antigen specificity is unknown. Assay: immunoSEQ multiplex PCR; the TCRdb copy retains only in-frame clones and omits some. Among roughly 120,000 clones, 92% were seen once, and the ten largest hold 0.25% to 0.3%. This entry comes from a study of T cell repertoires and HLA-DP antigens. Findings and limits, study-wide: Naive and memory CD4+ repertoires were not analysed separately.

Germline V gene sequence: CDR1 MNHNY, CDR2 SVGAGI (reference sequence). The ends lost 5 bases at V and 1 base at J; junction bases unmatched: 4. The length of the CDR3 is 14 residues. The chain links TRBV6-6 to TRBJ2-7, with 8 bases identical to TRBD1. Specimen: CD4+ T cells from PBMCs. This receptor was obtained from a woman aged 18-29 years in good health and CMV-seronegative. The CDR3 DNA reads as TGTGCCAGCAGTAGGGGGACAGGTTCCTACGAGCAGTACTTC. Protein: CASSRGTGSYEQYF.